The present T cell receptor beta chain was sequenced within a study of T-cell memory formation after mild COVID-19. Study information: TCR clusters were mostly donor specific. Study results and limitations: Shrinking CD4+ clones resided mostly in CM and EM, and CD8+ ones in EMRA.

V lost 9 bases to trimming and J lost 5 bases; unmatched junction nucleotides: 9. The CDR3 extends over 15 amino acids. Germline CDR1 reads SEHNR; CDR2 reads FQNEAQ (reference sequence). TCRdb re-called the 5' RACE reads through MiXCR, storing one row per CDR3 protein. The sample contains roughly 400,000 distinct CDR3 sequences, about 16% of which appear only once. In the case of this clonotype: What it binds is not known.

The specimen sequenced was PBMCs or a T cell subset sorted from them (not recorded which). J is TRBJ2-5 and V is TRBV7-9, with 13 positions matching TRBD2. The receptor was derived from a man between 18 and 29 years old who had mild COVID-19 (a few samples of this study predate the infection). Cell type and time point are not known. The CDR3 spells CASGLAGVVSETQYF. The CDR3 coding sequence is TGTGCCAGTGGACTAGCGGGGGTTGTTTCGGAGACCCAGTACTTC. The whole variable domain, remainder taken from reference TRBV7-9 and TRBJ2-5, is DTGVSQNPRHKITKRGQNVTFRCDPISEHNRLYWYRQTLGQGPEFLTYFQNEAQLEKSRLLSDRFSAERPKGSFSTLEIQRTEQGDSAMYLCASGLAGVVSETQYFGPGTRLLVL.